This is a list of T cell receptor beta chains from one sample in a study of blood T cell repertoires in COVID-19. The table came from immunoSEQ multiplex PCR; TCRdb's copy has only in-frame clones and leaves some out. In the table there are 300,000 to 400,000 clones, more than 90% of which are singletons. Sequences were obtained from PBMCs or T cells enriched from blood (not recorded which). The receptors were gathered from a man in his sixties who had recovered from COVID-19. CDR3s include the opening cysteine and the closing phenylalanine or tryptophan. D genes are given only for firm matches. A clone size is listed for some rows: how often the clone was seen (once, few, many), or a class if it is expanded.

CDR3 length,clone size,V gene,D gene,J gene,CDR3 protein,CDR3 DNA
15,.,TRBV5-1,.,TRBJ1-5,CASSPTGGSDQPQHF,TGCGCCAGCAGCCCGACCGGGGGATCAGATCAGCCCCAGCATTTT
14,.,TRBV19,TRBD1,TRBJ1-4,CASHTGAVGEKLFF,TGTGCCAGTCATACAGGGGCGGTGGGGGAAAAACTGTTTTTT
15,.,TRBV4-3,TRBD1,TRBJ1-4,CASSRNRGPNEKLFF,TGCGCCAGCAGCCGCAACAGGGGACCTAATGAAAAACTGTTTTTT
14,.,TRBV4-1,.,TRBJ2-3,CASNPRAVGDTQYF,TGCGCCAGCAACCCCAGGGCGGTTGGAGATACGCAGTATTTT
15,.,TRBV18,.,TRBJ1-1,CASSPYAGQNTEAFF,TGTGCCAGCTCACCCTACGCAGGACAGAACACTGAAGCTTTCTTT
13,.,TRBV5-1,.,TRBJ1-2,CASSQQGGNGYTF,TGCGCCAGCAGCCAACAGGGTGGCAATGGCTACACCTTC
15,.,TRBV3-1/TRBV3-2,TRBD2,TRBJ2-5,CASSPRHTRGETQYF,TGTGCCAGCAGCCCTCGGCATACGCGGGGGGAGACCCAGTACTTC
13,.,TRBV6-2/TRBV6-3,.,TRBJ1-2,CASSPQQGHGYTF,TGTGCCAGCAGCCCTCAACAGGGACATGGCTACACCTTC
14,once,TRBV25-1,TRBD2,TRBJ2-5,CASSDWLAGETQYF,TGTGCCAGCAGTGATTGGCTAGCGGGAGAGACCCAGTACTTC
16,.,TRBV7-9,.,TRBJ1-3,CASSLGLTDSGNTIYF,TGTGCCAGCAGCTTGGGCCTCACCGACTCTGGAAACACCATATATTTT
13,.,TRBV14,.,TRBJ2-7,CASSGHMLGEQYF,TGTGCCAGCAGTGGACACATGTTGGGCGAGCAGTACTTC
14,.,TRBV5-4,TRBD1,TRBJ2-3,CASSRDRVTDTQYF,TGTGCCAGCAGCCGGGACAGGGTAACAGATACGCAGTATTTT
17,.,TRBV7-9,TRBD2,TRBJ2-1,CASRTARPGLAHNEQFF,TGTGCCAGCAGAACGGCACGACCGGGACTAGCCCACAATGAGCAGTTCTTC
17,.,TRBV14,TRBD2,TRBJ2-1,CASSQDLGLAGGNEQFF,TGTGCCAGCAGCCAGGACCTGGGACTAGCGGGGGGCAATGAGCAGTTCTTC
13,.,TRBV19,TRBD1,TRBJ1-1,CASSRGGNTEAFF,TGTGCCAGCAGCAGAGGGGGCAACACTGAAGCTTTCTTT
16,.,TRBV4-1,.,TRBJ2-6,CASSQLGGTGANVLTF,TGCGCCAGCAGCCAGCTAGGGGGAACTGGGGCCAACGTCCTGACTTTC
15,.,TRBV14,.,TRBJ1-4,CASSLSIRGREKLFF,TGTGCCAGCAGCCTCTCCATCAGGGGCCGAGAAAAACTGTTTTTT
14,.,TRBV19,.,TRBJ1-6,CASSGGVYNSPLHF,TGTGCCAGTTCTGGGGGCGTCTATAATTCACCCCTCCACTTT
20,.,TRBV2,.,TRBJ1-6,CASSAPNSYTKSSYNSPLHF,TGTGCCAGCAGTGCCCCGAACAGTTACACGAAGAGCTCCTATAATTCACCCCTCCACTTT
16,.,TRBV9,TRBD1,TRBJ2-1,CASSVHRDRESLEQFF,TGTGCCAGCAGCGTCCACCGGGACAGGGAGTCCCTTGAGCAGTTCTTC
15,.,TRBV5-5,.,TRBJ1-2,CASSLRRPTNYGYTF,TGTGCCAGCAGCTTGAGGAGACCTACTAACTATGGCTACACCTTC
16,once,TRBV4-2,TRBD2,TRBJ2-1,CASSQDLAGKVDEQFF,TGTGCCAGCAGCCAAGATTTAGCGGGAAAGGTCGATGAGCAGTTCTTC
17,.,TRBV24-1,.,TRBJ2-1,CATSAGGVGQHYNEQFF,TGTGCCACCAGTGCCGGGGGGGTGGGACAGCATTACAATGAGCAGTTCTTC
12,.,TRBV29-1,.,TRBJ1-4,CSVVETNEKLFF,TGCAGCGTTGTGGAGACTAATGAAAAACTGTTTTTT
18,.,TRBV14,TRBD1,TRBJ1-1,CASSHRVSPGTGDTEAFF,TGTGCCAGCAGCCACCGGGTTTCCCCAGGGACAGGGGACACTGAAGCTTTCTTT
20,.,TRBV27,TRBD1,TRBJ1-5,CASSPYPGTGGGEGNQPQHF,TGTGCCAGCAGTCCCTACCCCGGGACAGGGGGCGGGGAGGGCAATCAGCCCCAGCATTTT
14,.,TRBV5-4,TRBD1,TRBJ1-6,CASSSGTGKSPLHF,TGTGCCAGCAGCTCCGGGACAGGGAAATCACCCCTCCACTTT
19,.,TRBV3-1/TRBV3-2,TRBD2,TRBJ2-1,CASSLPGLAGPSRANEQFF,TGTGCCAGCAGCCTCCCGGGACTAGCGGGCCCATCCAGGGCCAATGAGCAGTTCTTC
15,.,TRBV4-1,.,TRBJ1-2,CASSQEELRSEGYTF,TGCGCCAGCAGCCAAGAGGAACTCCGGAGTGAGGGCTACACCTTC
11,.,TRBV12-3/TRBV12-4,.,TRBJ1-1,CASSLPSEAFF,TGTGCCAGCAGTTTACCATCTGAAGCTTTCTTT
16,.,TRBV7-9,.,TRBJ2-7,CASSLSGGSSSYEQYF,TGTGCCAGCAGCTTATCTGGGGGCTCGAGCTCCTACGAGCAGTACTTC
16,.,TRBV4-3,.,TRBJ1-4,CASSQVPQVIGEKLFF,TGCGCCAGCAGCCAAGTCCCCCAGGTGATCGGCGAAAAACTGTTTTTT
16,.,TRBV7-2,.,TRBJ2-7,CASSLAPLRLTYEQYF,TGTGCCAGCAGCTTAGCGCCACTACGACTAACCTACGAGCAGTACTTC
16,.,TRBV28,.,TRBJ1-6,CASSLYMGHQIHPLHF,TGTGCCAGCAGTTTATATATGGGACACCAAATTCACCCCCTCCACTTT
15,.,TRBV18,.,TRBJ1-6,CASSPSWRQPSTLHF,TGTGCCAGCTCACCATCTTGGAGACAGCCCTCGACCCTCCACTTT